Listed here is a single T cell receptor (beta chain). Its antigen is not identified. The CDR3 has 16 amino acids. CDR1 is MNHEY, CDR2 SVGAGI, per germline. J was trimmed by 4 bases and V by 2 bases; bases with no gene match: 6. Donor samples were obtained from healthy Caucasian individuals from Russia, aged about 6 to 95. A J-beta primer mix and a sample-barcoded 5' primer were used in a second PCR of about 6 to 12 cycles. MiXCR, applied by TCRdb to the 5' RACE reads, yields one record per CDR3 protein. Here the sample spans approximately 1.5 million distinct CDR3 sequences, under 55% being singletons. The record originates from a study of blood T cells in healthy people across ages. Study summary: Template-switching capture recovered about one barcoded beta molecule per two T cells.

Study findings and constraints: Both naive CD4+ cell counts and diversity were greater in long-lived donors than in aged donors.

This TCR was recovered from a woman between 18 and 29 years old in good health. This sequence joins TRBV6-5 and TRBJ2-3; 10 bases map to TRBD2. Sequencing input: blood. The CDR3 spells CASSYGPSGGSDTQYF. CDR3 nucleotides: TGTGCCAGCAGTTACGGCCCTAGCGGGGGCTCAGATACGCAGTATTTT.